In its sample, the clone carrying this T cell receptor (beta chain) was seen once. The method was immunoSEQ multiplex PCR; TCRdb's version includes in-frame clones alone and lacks a portion of them. The repertoire includes about 200,000 clones, 80% to 90% of them detected once, and about 4.1% sits in the top ten. V dropped 3 bases and J dropped 7; count of bases not matched to a gene: 12. Germline CDR1 reads KGHDR; CDR2 reads SFDVKD. This CDR3 comprises 16 residues. This sample was taken from a study of blood T cell repertoires in COVID-19. This TCR was sampled from a middle-aged woman with acute COVID-19. The sequenced sample was PBMCs or T cells enriched from blood (not recorded which). The rearrangement joins TRBV24-1 to TRBJ2-3, with 7 bases aligning to TRBD2. CDR3 DNA: TGTGCCACCAGTGATACGCGTCATCCGGGAGGCAATACGCAGTATTTT. It encodes CATSDTRHPGGNTQYF.